This TCR beta chain was sequenced for a study of shared clonotypes between healthy human individuals. Overall study results and limits: Naive CD4 clonotypes overlapped across several donors at roughly 5.1%. Clonotypes shared by all four donors outscored non-shared clonotypes in generation probability.

This clone was picked up many times. Its matching antigen is unknown. Original data processing: ImmunoSEQ yielded junction-only sequences lacking quality scores, so filtering differed. Profiling relied on immunoSEQ multiplex PCR, and the TCRdb table lists in-frame clones only, not all of them. That table is the source of V, J and clone size, and D and trimming were worked out from the DNA. The sample includes 550,000 to 800,000 clones, around 72% of them seen just once. The sequence came from a woman between 25 and 40 years old in good health. Sequenced input: memory CD4+ T cells sorted from blood. Stated subset: CD45RA-negative fraction.

The CDR3 DNA reads as TGTGCCAGCGCGAGAGACAGGCTCTCCTACAATGAGCAGTTCTTC. The encoded protein is CASARDRLSYNEQFF. The V and J genes are TRBV2 and TRBJ2-1; D possibly corresponds to TRBD1 (6 bases). Germline values: CDR1 SNHLY, CDR2 FYNNEI. V was shortened by 8 bases and J by 0 bases, with 14 bases between the two germline ends. The CDR3 has 15 residues.